This T cell receptor beta chain was profiled in a study of CD8+ T cells in alopecia areata. As for the study in general: Tofacitinib ran 6 to 18 months, followed by 6 months off drug. Notes on the study in general: The study found higher clonality in lesional than normal scalp, especially in alopecia totalis/universalis.

With regard to this clone: Its specificity is unknown.

Separation by sorting yielded CD4+ and CD8+ T cells from PBMCs. Extraction of RNA preceded its reverse transcription into cDNA, which served as the sequencing template. Generated by immunoSEQ multiplex PCR, the TCRdb table keeps only in-frame clones and is missing some. The sample holds approximately 66,000 clones, roughly 60% seen once. Germline lookup yields CDR1 SGDLS and CDR2 YYNGEE. The germline V and J ends were trimmed by 3 bases and 4 bases, with 11 bases remaining between them. The CDR3 is 13 amino acids. The source was CD8+ T cells sorted from blood, collected at week 0. The clonotype was recovered from a human donor with alopecia areata. The genes are TRBV9 and TRBJ2-7; tentatively, D is TRBD2 (5 bases). The CDR3 protein is CASSAGIAYEQYF. In DNA form, the CDR3 reads TGTGCCAGCAGCGCCGGGATCGCTTACGAGCAGTACTTC.